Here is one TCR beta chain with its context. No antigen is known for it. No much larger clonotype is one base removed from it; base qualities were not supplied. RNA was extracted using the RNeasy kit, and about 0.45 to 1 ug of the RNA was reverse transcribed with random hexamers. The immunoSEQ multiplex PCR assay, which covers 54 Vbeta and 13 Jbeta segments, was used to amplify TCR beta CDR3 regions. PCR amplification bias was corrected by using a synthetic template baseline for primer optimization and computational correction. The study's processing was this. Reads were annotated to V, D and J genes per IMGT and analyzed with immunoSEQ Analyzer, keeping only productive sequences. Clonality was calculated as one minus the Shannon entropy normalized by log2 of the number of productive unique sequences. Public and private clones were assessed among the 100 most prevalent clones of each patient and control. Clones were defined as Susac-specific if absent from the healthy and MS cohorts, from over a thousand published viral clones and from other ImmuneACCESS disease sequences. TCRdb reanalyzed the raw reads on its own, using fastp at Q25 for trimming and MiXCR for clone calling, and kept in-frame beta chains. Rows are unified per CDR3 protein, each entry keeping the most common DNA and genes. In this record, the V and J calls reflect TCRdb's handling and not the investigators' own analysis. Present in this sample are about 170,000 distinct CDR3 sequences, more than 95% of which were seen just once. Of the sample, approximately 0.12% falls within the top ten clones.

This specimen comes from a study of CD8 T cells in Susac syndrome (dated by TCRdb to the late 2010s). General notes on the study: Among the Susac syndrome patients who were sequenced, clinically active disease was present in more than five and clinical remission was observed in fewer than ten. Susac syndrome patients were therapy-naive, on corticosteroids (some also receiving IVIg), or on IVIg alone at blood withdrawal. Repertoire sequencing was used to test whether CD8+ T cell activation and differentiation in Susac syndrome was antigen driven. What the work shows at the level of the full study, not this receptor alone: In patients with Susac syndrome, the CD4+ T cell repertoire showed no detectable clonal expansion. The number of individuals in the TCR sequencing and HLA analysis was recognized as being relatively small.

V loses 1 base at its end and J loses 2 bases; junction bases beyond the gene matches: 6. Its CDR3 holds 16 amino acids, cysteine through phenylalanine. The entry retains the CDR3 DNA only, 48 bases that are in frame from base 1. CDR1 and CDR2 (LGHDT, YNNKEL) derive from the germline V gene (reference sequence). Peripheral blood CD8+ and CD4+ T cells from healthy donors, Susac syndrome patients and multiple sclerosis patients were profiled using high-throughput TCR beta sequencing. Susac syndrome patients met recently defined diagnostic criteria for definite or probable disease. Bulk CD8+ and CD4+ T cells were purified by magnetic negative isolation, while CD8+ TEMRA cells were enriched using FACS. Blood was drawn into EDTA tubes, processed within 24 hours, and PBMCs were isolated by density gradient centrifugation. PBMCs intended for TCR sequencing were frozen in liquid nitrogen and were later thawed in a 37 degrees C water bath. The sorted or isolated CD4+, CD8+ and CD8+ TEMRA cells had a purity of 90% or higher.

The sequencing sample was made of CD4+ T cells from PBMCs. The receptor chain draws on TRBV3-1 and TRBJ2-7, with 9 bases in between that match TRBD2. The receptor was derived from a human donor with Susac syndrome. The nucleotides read TGTGCCAGCAGCCAAGGAGTTCTAGCGGGGACCTACGAGCAGTACTTC. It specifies CASSQGVLAGTYEQYF.